The 32 T cell receptor beta chains in this list originate from one sample, sequenced in a study of early T cells in non-severe SARS-CoV-2 infection. TCRdb analysed the 5' RACE reads with MiXCR anew, one entry per CDR3 protein. The sample lists 33,000 or so distinct CDR3 sequences; almost 6% were seen once. The sequenced sample consisted of whole blood. These receptors all come from an adult who was a healthcare worker with PCR-confirmed SARS-CoV-2 infection or an uninfected control (not recorded which).

There are many counts of this clonotype. The V gene is TRBV7-9, the J gene TRBJ2-1; 9 nucleotides line up with TRBD1. The junction had 5 bases not matched to a gene; V was cut back by 1 base and J by 4 bases. CDR3 length: 16 residues. CDR1 is SEHNR, CDR2 FQNEAQ, per germline (reference sequence). The CDR3 region is CASSLGTGDLYNEQFF. DNA of the CDR3: TGTGCCAGCAGCTTAGGGACAGGGGACCTTTACAATGAGCAGTTCTTC.

This clonotype has at least ten counts. CDR3 sequence reads: CAWSVPGGRSYNEQFF. For the CDR3, the DNA is TGTGCCTGGAGTGTCCCGGGAGGGCGGTCCTACAATGAGCAGTTCTTC. The rearrangement uses TRBV30 and TRBJ2-1; 8 positions match TRBD2. J lost 1 base, V lost 0 bases, and 5 bases had no gene match. The CDR3 is made up of 16 amino acids. Germline values: CDR1 GTSNPN, CDR2 SVGIG (reference sequence).

This clonotype was detected many times. This rearrangement joins TRBV5-1 to TRBJ2-1; TRBD2 matches 12 bases. This CDR3 has 13 amino acids. V lost 4 bases to trimming and J lost 9 bases; unmatched junction nucleotides: 2. Germline V gene data show CDR1 as SGHRS and CDR2 as YFSETQ. The CDR3 here is CASSGGLAGEQFF. The CDR3 DNA reads as TGCGCCAGCAGCGGGGGACTAGCGGGTGAGCAGTTCTTC.

In the case of this clonotype: One base away lies a much larger clone, so this may be a sequencing read error. V is TRBV6-5 and J is TRBJ1-6, with D possibly being TRBD1 (6 bases). This CDR3 is 14 amino acids long. Germline V lookup: CDR1 MNHEY, CDR2 SVGAGI. The CDR3 coding sequence is TGTGGCAGCAGTCGGACAGATGATAATTCACCCCTCCACTTT. Translated: CGSSRTDDNSPLHF.

In its sample, this clonotype was seen many times. The chain uses TRBV29-1 and TRBJ2-6; the D is unclear. Per germline, CDR1 SQVTM and CDR2 ANQGSEA. This CDR3 region has 12 residues. V gave up 7 bases and J gave up 0 bases, with 4 bases separating them. The CDR3 sequence is CSANSGANVLTF. The CDR3 DNA reads TGCAGCGCTAACTCTGGGGCCAACGTCCTGACTTTC. The whole variable domain, filled in from reference TRBV29-1 and TRBJ2-6, reads SAVISQKPSRDICQRGTSLTIQCQVDSQVTMMFWYRQQPGQSLTLIATANQGSEATYESGFVIDKFPISRPNLTFSTLTVSNMSPEDSSIYLCSANSGANVLTFGAGSRLTVL.

This clonotype was found many times. The chain uses TRBV19 and TRBJ2-7, with D perhaps matching TRBD1 (6 bases). The V end was cut by 3 bases, the J end by 2 bases, with 11 bases between. The CDR3 runs 14 residues. The germline V gene has CDR1 LNHDA and CDR2 SQIVND (reference sequence). CDR3 DNA: TGTGCCAGTAGTATGGGGGCTTCCACCTACGAGCAGTACTTC. It yields the protein CASSMGASTYEQYF.

By its share, this clonotype is medium-sized. The J gene is TRBJ1-1, the V gene TRBV7-6, with a tentative D call TRBD1 (6 bases). The CDR3 runs 13 residues. The ends were cut back, 6 bases at V and 3 bases at J, with 11 bases in the middle. CDR1 and CDR2 (germline): SGHVS, FNYEAQ. The CDR3: CASRQNRDTEAFF. In DNA form, the CDR3 reads TGTGCCAGCAGGCAAAACAGGGACACTGAAGCTTTCTTT.

V gene TRBV7-9 combines with J gene TRBJ2-5; D could derive from TRBD1 or TRBD2 (5 bases each). Germline loops: CDR1 SEHNR, CDR2 FQNEAQ (reference sequence). V was trimmed by 10 bases and J by 5 bases, leaving 26 bases between them. The CDR3 contains 16 residues. CDR3 DNA: TGTGCCACCACTCTAGGGACGGTTACAGTCCCGGAGACCCAGTACTTC. Translating it yields CATTLGTVTVPETQYF.

This clonotype was counted many times. The J gene is TRBJ1-1, the V gene TRBV11-3; 7 bases agree with TRBD1. CDR1 and CDR2 (germline): SGHNT, YENEEA. The length of the CDR3 is 12 residues. Trimming at V came to 6 bases and at J to 7 bases, leaving 5 bases not matched to a gene. The CDR3 DNA follows: TGTGCCAGCAGTGTACGGGACAGTGAAGCTTTCTTT. Protein: CASSVRDSEAFF. Based on the CDR3 plus reference TRBV11-3 and TRBJ1-1, the full variable domain is EAGVVQSPRYKIIEKKQPVAFWCNPISGHNTLYWYLQNLGQGPELLIRYENEEAVDDSQLPKDRFSAERLKGVDSTLKIQPAELGDSAVYLCASSVRDSEAFFGQGTRLTVV.

This clonotype was seen ten or more times. The chain joins TRBV7-2 to TRBJ1-4; D uncertain. The CDR3 runs 16 residues. Germline V CDR1 and CDR2: SGHTA, FQGNSA. Trimming shortened V by 3 bases and J by 8 bases, and 19 bases separated the two germline ends. CDR3 amino acids: CASSFSPLGIGEKLFF. In nucleotides, the CDR3 is TGTGCCAGCAGCTTCTCCCCCTTGGGGATAGGGGAAAAACTGTTTTTT.

The chain recombines TRBV12-5 with TRBJ2-3; D perhaps matches TRBD2 (5 bases). This CDR3 region has 14 residues. Trimming removed 2 bases from V and 0 bases from J, with 6 bases in between. Germline values: CDR1 LGHNT, CDR2 FRNRAP. The CDR3 DNA is TGTGCTAGTGGTTTGCGGGGAAGCACAGATACGCAGTATTTT. This sequence encodes CASGLRGSTDTQYF. The full variable domain, in which reference TRBV12-5 and TRBJ2-3 provide the parts outside the CDR3, is DARVTQTPRHKVTEMGQEVTMRCQPILGHNTVFWYRQTMMQGLELLAYFRNRAPLDDSGMPKDRFSAEMPDATLATLKIQPSEPRDSAVYFCASGLRGSTDTQYFGPGTRLTVL.

This chain links TRBV11-2 with TRBJ1-4, with a weak D call TRBD1 (5 bases). The V end lost 5 bases, the J end lost 4 bases, and 14 bases lay between the germline ends. The CDR3 is 15 residues long. Germline V gene lookup returns CDR1 SGHAT and CDR2 FQNNGV. This CDR3 reads CASSNPAGGNEKLFF. In DNA form, the CDR3 reads TGTGCCAGCAGCAACCCGGCCGGGGGTAATGAAAAACTGTTTTTT.

The genes are TRBV12-3 or TRBV12-4 and TRBJ1-1; possibly TRBD1 for D (5 bases). The CDR3 loop spans 14 amino acids. V was clipped by 7 bases and J by 2 bases, with 14 bases between them. The CDR3 sequence is CASTTTATNTEAFF. The CDR3 bases are TGTGCCAGCACCACGACAGCCACAAACACTGAAGCTTTCTTT.

This clonotype was observed at least ten times. In nucleotides, the CDR3 is TGTGCCAGCAGCTTTAGGGGACAAGCTAATGAAAAACTGTTTTTT. Amino acids: CASSFRGQANEKLFF. This sequence joins TRBV11-2 and TRBJ1-4; a weak D match, TRBD1 (6 bases). CDR3 size: 15 residues. V lost 3 bases, J lost 3 bases, and 11 bases lay in between. Per the germline V gene, CDR1 is SGHAT and CDR2 is FQNNGV.

Many counts were recorded for this clonotype. This chain uses TRBV9 with TRBJ1-5; 7 positions agree with TRBD1. The CDR3 sequence is 15 residues long. V lost 0 bases, J lost 6 bases, and 6 bases stayed unmatched. The germline gives CDR1 SGDLS, CDR2 YYNGEE. The CDR3 region is CASSVEEGGPQPQHF. CDR3 nucleotide sequence: TGTGCCAGCAGCGTAGAGGAAGGGGGCCCTCAGCCCCAGCATTTT.

This clonotype was seen at least ten times. The chain employs TRBV7-2 and TRBJ1-5, with TRBD1 matching 7 bases. Germline V gene lookup returns CDR1 SGHTA and CDR2 FQGNSA. V shed 5 bases, J shed 4 bases, and the junction held 11 bases outside the gene matches. This CDR3 has 16 residues. The CDR3 nucleotides read TGTGCCAGCAGCGCGACTGCGGGACAGTTAAATCAGCCCCAGCATTTT. Translating it yields CASSATAGQLNQPQHF.

This clonotype has a count of ten or more. The V gene is TRBV20-1, the J gene TRBJ1-4, with D unclear. V was trimmed by 6 bases and J by 6 bases, leaving 20 bases between them. The germline CDR1 and CDR2 sequences are DFQATT and SNEGSKA (reference sequence). This CDR3 has 15 residues. CDR3 region: CSAASVGSQDEKLFF. DNA of the CDR3: TGCAGTGCCGCCTCCGTAGGGTCTCAGGATGAAAAACTGTTTTTT.

This clonotype was found many times. The CDR3 reads CASSQVIHEQYF. CDR3 DNA sequence: TGTGCCAGCAGCCAAGTAATCCACGAGCAGTACTTC. The chain carries TRBV7-2 and TRBJ2-7, with D hard to call. The germline V gene encodes CDR1 SGHTA and CDR2 FQGNSA. V gave up 5 bases and J gave up 5 bases, with 10 bases separating them. The CDR3 contains 12 residues.

J is TRBJ1-3 and V is TRBV20-1; D uncertain. CDR3 length equals 11 residues. The V end was cut by 6 bases, the J end by 7 bases, with 10 bases between. The germline V gene encodes CDR1 DFQATT and CDR2 SNEGSKA (reference sequence). DNA for the CDR3: TGCAGTGCCCAGGATTGGAACACCATATATTTT. It is translated as CSAQDWNTIYF.

This clonotype was observed at least ten times. V and J are TRBV19 and TRBJ1-2, with D possibly matching TRBD1 (5 bases). With 8 bases removed from V and 8 bases from J, the gap between germline ends came to 15 bases. Germline V CDR1 and CDR2: LNHDA, SQIVND (reference sequence). This CDR3 spans 12 amino acids. CDR3 loop: CASSRDSQGYTF. CDR3 bases: TGTGCCAGTTCCCGAGACAGTCAGGGCTACACCTTC.

This clonotype came up many times. V is TRBV5-1 and J is TRBJ2-4; 7 nucleotides line up with TRBD1. CDR3 length: 16 residues. V lost 4 bases, J lost 6 bases, and 13 bases stayed unmatched. Germline CDR1 and CDR2: SGHRS and YFSETQ. CDR3 sequence reads: CASSPGTAQRGNIQYF. CDR3 sequence (DNA): TGCGCCAGCAGCCCAGGGACAGCACAGAGGGGAAACATTCAGTACTTC.

At least ten counts were recorded for this clonotype. The chain carries TRBV6-1 and TRBJ2-3; 10 bases are a match to TRBD2. J gave up 0 bases and V 7 bases, and 10 bases lay outside the gene matches. Per germline, CDR1 MNHNS and CDR2 SASEGT. The CDR3 totals 17 residues. The CDR3 loop is CASKTSGMGWSTDTQYF. The CDR3 region has the DNA TGTGCCAGCAAAACTAGCGGGATGGGATGGAGCACAGATACGCAGTATTTT.

The table lists this clonotype with many counts. The chain is built from TRBV12-3 or TRBV12-4 and TRBJ2-1; 7 nucleotides agree with TRBD2. The CDR3 is 15 residues long. The V and J ends lost 3 bases and 1 base, in that order; junction bases with no gene match: 3. The CDR3 spells CASSLAGESYNEQFF. CDR3 in DNA: TGTGCCAGCAGTTTGGCGGGGGAATCCTACAATGAGCAGTTCTTC.

In this sample, this clonotype turned up many times. The chain recombines TRBV7-2 with TRBJ2-1; 8 nucleotides agree with TRBD2. Trimming cost V 4 bases and J 2 bases; bases outside gene matches: 4. The CDR3 has 15 residues. CDR1 SGHTA and CDR2 FQGNSA come from the germline V gene. The CDR3 nucleotides read TGTGCCAGCAGCTATAGCGGGGCCCCCTACAATGAGCAGTTCTTC. It yields the protein CASSYSGAPYNEQFF.

This clonotype was counted at least ten times. The gene calls are TRBV7-6 and TRBJ1-6; D is ambiguous. Germline V gene data show CDR1 as SGHVS and CDR2 as FNYEAQ. The V end lost 8 bases, the J end lost 7 bases, and 15 bases lay between the germline ends. CDR3 size: 14 residues. DNA for the CDR3: TGTGCCAGCCGACCCAGCGGGAGCAATTCACCCCTCCACTTT. This translates into CASRPSGSNSPLHF.

The sample holds many counts of this clonotype. The chain carries TRBV9 and TRBJ2-1; maybe TRBD2 (5 bases). The length of the CDR3 is 14 residues. From germline, CDR1 is SGDLS and CDR2 YYNGEE. Trimming stripped 0 bases from V and 10 bases from J, with 14 bases between. The CDR3 loop is CASSVAAGVSEQFF. The CDR3 nucleotides read TGTGCCAGCAGCGTAGCCGCGGGCGTCAGCGAGCAGTTCTTC.

A word on this clonotype: Just one base apart from a much larger clone, this may be a read error. The chain recombines TRBV2 with TRBJ2-5, with D unclear. Germline V gene data show CDR1 as SNHLY and CDR2 as FYNNEI. The CDR3 is 14 residues long. Here the CDR3 reads CANSESRTQETQYF. The CDR3 DNA follows: TGTGCCAACAGTGAAAGTAGAACTCAAGAGACCCAGTACTTC.

This clonotype was observed many times. V usage is TRBV5-1 and J usage is TRBJ2-7; D call uncertain. The CDR3 spans 13 residues. Trimming pared 0 bases from V and 6 bases from J, leaving 10 bases between. Per germline, CDR1 SGHRS and CDR2 YFSETQ. The DNA of the CDR3 is TGCGCCAGCAGCTTGGGGATCCACCTCGAGCAGTACTTC. Encoded protein: CASSLGIHLEQYF.

This clonotype has a handful of counts. The chain employs TRBV13 and TRBJ2-1; tentative D call: TRBD1 (5 bases). V was pared by 0 bases and J by 7 bases, with 10 bases between. There are 14 residues in the CDR3. CDR1 is PRHDT and CDR2 is FYEKMQ in the germline V gene (reference sequence). The CDR3 reads CASSLGTEDNEQFF. Here the CDR3 DNA reads TGTGCCAGCAGCTTAGGGACAGAGGATAATGAGCAGTTCTTC.

This clonotype appeared many times. The chain uses TRBV6-2 or TRBV6-3 and TRBJ1-2, with TRBD1 matching over 8 bases. Germline V gene lookup returns CDR1 MNHEY and CDR2 SVGEGT. The CDR3 is 15 amino acids. Germline trimming cut 6 bases from V and 7 bases from J; bases unmatched to any gene: 13. The CDR3 nucleotides are TGTGCCAGCAGGCCTTTGACAGGGGTATCTGGTGGCTACACCTTC. Translation: CASRPLTGVSGGYTF.

The sample holds many counts of this clonotype. The chain combines TRBV6-6 with TRBJ1-5, with D possibly TRBD1 on 5 matching bases. The germline CDR1 and CDR2 sequences are MNHNY and SVGAGI (reference sequence). This CDR3 spans 11 amino acids. With 8 bases removed from V and 10 bases from J, the gap between germline ends came to 12 bases. Written as DNA, the CDR3 is TGTGCCAGCGCGTGGGACCGCCCCCAGCATTTT. It specifies CASAWDRPQHF.

At least ten counts were recorded for this clonotype. The chain links TRBV20-1 to TRBJ2-7; D gene ambiguous. Germline loops: CDR1 DFQATT, CDR2 SNEGSKA (reference sequence). V lost 3 bases and J lost 0, with 6 bases in between. This CDR3 has 12 residues. The DNA for the CDR3 is TGCAGTGCTAGGGCCAACTCCTACGAGCAGTACTTC. Translating it yields CSARANSYEQYF.